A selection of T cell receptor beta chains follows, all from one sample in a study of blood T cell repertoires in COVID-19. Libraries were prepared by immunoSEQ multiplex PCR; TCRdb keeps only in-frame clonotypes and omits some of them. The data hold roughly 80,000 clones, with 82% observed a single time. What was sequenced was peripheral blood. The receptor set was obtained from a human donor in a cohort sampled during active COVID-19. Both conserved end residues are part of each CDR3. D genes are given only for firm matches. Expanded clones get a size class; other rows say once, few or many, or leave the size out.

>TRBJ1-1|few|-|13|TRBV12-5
TGTGCTAGTGGCTGGGCAGTGAACACTGAAGCTTTCTTT
CASGWAVNTEAFF
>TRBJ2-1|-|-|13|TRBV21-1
TGTGCCAGCCCCAAGCGGGCCTACAATGAGCAGTTCTTC
CASPKRAYNEQFF
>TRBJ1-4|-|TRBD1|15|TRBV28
TGTGCCAGCAGTTTATATGGGACAGGGGGCGAAAAACTGTTTTTT
CASSLYGTGGEKLFF
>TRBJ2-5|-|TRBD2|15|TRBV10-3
TGTGCCATCAGTCTCGGACTAGCGGGGGTGGAGACCCAGTACTTC
CAISLGLAGVETQYF
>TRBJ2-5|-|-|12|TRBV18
TGTGCCAGCGGGCAGGGGCTGGAGACCCAGTACTTC
CASGQGLETQYF
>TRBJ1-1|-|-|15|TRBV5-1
TGCGCCAGCAGCTTGGAGCGGGCTCGGAACACTGAAGCTTTCTTT
CASSLERARNTEAFF
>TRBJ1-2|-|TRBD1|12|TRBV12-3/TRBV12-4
TGTGCCAGCACAGGGGGCTACCATGGCTACACCTTC
CASTGGYHGYTF
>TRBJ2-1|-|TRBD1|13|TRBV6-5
TGTGCCAGCAGAACCACAGGGGCAGATGAGCAGTTCTTC
CASRTTGADEQFF
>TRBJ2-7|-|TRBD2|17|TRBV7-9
TGTGCCAGCAGCTCAGGGGTCTCGCCTCTAGCGGGGGACGAGCAGTACTTC
CASSSGVSPLAGDEQYF
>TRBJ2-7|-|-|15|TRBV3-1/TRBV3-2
TGTGCCAGCAGCCAAGGGCAGGCAGTTACGTACGAGCAGTACTTC
CASSQGQAVTYEQYF
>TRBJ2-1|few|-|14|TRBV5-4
TGTGCCAGCAGTTTGCAAGGGACTTACAATGAGCAGTTCTTC
CASSLQGTYNEQFF
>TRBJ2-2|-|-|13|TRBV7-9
TGTGCCAGTACAGTGGGGCGCACCGGGGAGCTGTTTTTT
CASTVGRTGELFF
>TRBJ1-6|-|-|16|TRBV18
TGTGCCAGCTCACCTAAACCGTCCCGGGTGGGTTCACCCCTCCACTTT
CASSPKPSRVGSPLHF
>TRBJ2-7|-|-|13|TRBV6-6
TGTGCCAGCAGTTCAAGTAGCGGTTACGAGCAGTACTTC
CASSSSSGYEQYF
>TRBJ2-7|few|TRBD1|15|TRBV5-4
TGTGCCAGCAGCGAGGGGGTACAGGGGGCAAGGGAGCAGTACTTC
CASSEGVQGAREQYF
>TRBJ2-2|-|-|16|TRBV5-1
TGCGCCAGCAGCTGGGGGCTAGCGGTAAACACCGGGGAGCTGTTTTTT
CASSWGLAVNTGELFF
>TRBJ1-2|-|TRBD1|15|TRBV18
TGTGCCAGCTCACCACTCCAGGGGGCTAACTATGGCTACACCTTC
CASSPLQGANYGYTF
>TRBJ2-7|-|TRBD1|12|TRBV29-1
TGCAGCACCCGGACAGGGGGCGACGAGCAGTACTTC
CSTRTGGDEQYF
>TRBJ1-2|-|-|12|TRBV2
TGTGCCAGCACCGTCGGAGTGTATGGCTACACCTTC
CASTVGVYGYTF
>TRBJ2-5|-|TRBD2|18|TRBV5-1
TGCGCCAGCAGCTCGGGGCGGAGGGGAGGGGCGATCGGAGAGACCCAGTACTTC
CASSSGRRGGAIGETQYF
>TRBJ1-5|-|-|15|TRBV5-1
TGCGCCAGCAGCTTGGACGGGTTCTCCGGGGAGCCCCAGCATTTT
CASSLDGFSGEPQHF
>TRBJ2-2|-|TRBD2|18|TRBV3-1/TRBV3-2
TGTGCCAGCAGCCCCAATTATGGACTAGCGGGGAACACCGGGGAGCTGTTTTTT
CASSPNYGLAGNTGELFF
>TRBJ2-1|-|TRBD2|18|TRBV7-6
TGTGCCAGCAGCCCCCTGGGCCTACTAGCGGGGGGGCTCAATGAGCAGTTCTTC
CASSPLGLLAGGLNEQFF
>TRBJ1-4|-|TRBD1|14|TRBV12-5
TGTGCTAGTGGTCTGGGACAGCCTAATGAAAAACTGTTTTTT
CASGLGQPNEKLFF
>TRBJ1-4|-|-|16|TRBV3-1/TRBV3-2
TGTGCCAGCAGCCAAGGGGGGCCCCTCGCTGGGGGAAAACTGTTTTTT
CASSQGGPLAGGKLFF
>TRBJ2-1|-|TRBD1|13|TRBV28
TGTGCCAGCAGCCGACAGGGAAGGTATGAGCAGTTCTTC
CASSRQGRYEQFF
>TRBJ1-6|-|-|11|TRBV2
TGTGCCAGCAGTGAGGGGGGTCCCCTCCACTTT
CASSEGGPLHF
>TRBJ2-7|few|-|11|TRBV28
TGTGCCAGCAGTTCCCTCTACGAGCAGTACTTC
CASSSLYEQYF
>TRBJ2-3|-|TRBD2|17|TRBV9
TGTGCCAGCAGCGGAACCCCCTGGGGGGGAGGTGGGGATACGCAGTATTTT
CASSGTPWGGGGDTQYF
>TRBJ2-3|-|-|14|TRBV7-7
TGTGCTAGCAGCGGGACAGGTGGCACAGATACGCAGTATTTT
CASSGTGGTDTQYF
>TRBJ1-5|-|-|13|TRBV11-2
TGTGCCAGCAGCCCGAACCGGGATCAGCCCCAGCATTTT
CASSPNRDQPQHF
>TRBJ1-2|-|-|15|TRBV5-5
TGTGCCAGCAGCTTGGCCGCCCGGGAGAACTATGGCTACACCTTC
CASSLAARENYGYTF
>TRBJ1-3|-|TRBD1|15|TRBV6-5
TGTGCCAGCATGGACAGGGGAGCCTCTGGAAACACCATATATTTT
CASMDRGASGNTIYF
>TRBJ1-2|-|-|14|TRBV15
TGTGCCACCAGCAGAGATCTGGGCGCCCCTGGCTACACCTTC
CATSRDLGAPGYTF
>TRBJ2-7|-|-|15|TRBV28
TGTGCCAGTAGTACCCGCCAGGGGCTATCCTACGAGCAGTACTTC
CASSTRQGLSYEQYF
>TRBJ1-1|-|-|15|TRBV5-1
TGCGCCAGCAGCTTGTTACAGACAGTCGGGACTGAAGCTTTCTTT
CASSLLQTVGTEAFF
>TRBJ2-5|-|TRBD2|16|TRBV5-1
TGCGCCAGCAGCTTGGATCCTAGCGGGGGGGAAGAGACCCAGTACTTC
CASSLDPSGGEETQYF
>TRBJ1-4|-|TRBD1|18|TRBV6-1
TGTGCCAGCAGTGATGGACAGGGCCTATTAGGACTAGGTGAAAAACTGTTTTTT
CASSDGQGLLGLGEKLFF